The T cell receptor (beta chain) under discussion was sequenced for a study of human T cells and chemical hapten exposure. About the study: Patches with 0.01% DPC went on the upper back, and the tests were read at 6 days.

Germline trimming cut 3 bases from V and 6 bases from J; bases unmatched to any gene: 4. The CDR3 covers 13 residues. Germline loops: CDR1 GTSNPN, CDR2 SVGIG (reference sequence). Regarding the study as a whole: Because all patients had alopecia, their immune responses might differ from healthy ones. Against controls, expanded TCRs gave rise to significantly more large CDR3 similarity clusters.

Concerning this clonotype: What it recognizes is unknown.

Time point: patch test 1, 2 weeks after DPC sensitization. As for treatment: therapeutic diphenylcyclopropenone sensitization with weekly scalp DPC. TCRdb redid the calling of the RACE reads with MiXCR, one entry per CDR3 protein. The sample includes tens of thousands of distinct CDR3 sequences, around 10% of them seen just once. This clonotype originated in a woman aged 50 to 60 with alopecia areata. Some clones in this sample may be carry-over from other donors' samples. The sample was whole blood, taken in connection with sensitization to the hapten diphenylcyclopropenone (DPC). The chain is built from TRBV30 and TRBJ1-5; 8 bases fit TRBD1. The CDR3 DNA follows: TGTGCCTGGAGACCACAGGGGGGTCAGCCCCAGCATTTT. Encoded protein: CAWRPQGGQPQHF.